These 17 T cell receptor beta chains originate from one sample sequenced in a study of blood T cell repertoires in COVID-19. Only in-frame clones appear in the TCRdb table, and some are missing; sequencing was by immunoSEQ multiplex PCR. This table holds 150,000 to 200,000 clones, around 85% found once. Sequencing was performed on peripheral blood. The receptors stem from a woman of 80 years or more with COVID-19, enrolled during active disease.

V is TRBV18 and J is TRBJ1-2; TRBD1 agrees at 8 bases. The CDR3 runs 14 residues. From germline, CDR1 is KGHSH and CDR2 LQKENI. Trimming cost V 3 bases and J 6 bases; bases outside gene matches: 6. CDR3 nucleotide sequence: TGTGCCAGCTCACCGGCGGACAGGGTGCATGGCTACACCTTC. This translates into CASSPADRVHGYTF. The full variable domain, in which reference TRBV18 and TRBJ1-2 provide the parts outside the CDR3, is NAGVMQNPRHLVRRRGQEARLRCSPMKGHSHVYWYRQLPEEGLKFMVYLQKENIIDESGMPKERFSAEFPKEGPSILRIQQVVRGDSAAYFCASSPADRVHGYTFGSGTRLTVV.

The rearrangement links TRBV2 to TRBJ2-7, with D perhaps TRBD2 (6 bases). V was shortened by 8 bases and J by 0 bases, with 11 bases between the two germline ends. In germline, CDR1 is SNHLY, CDR2 FYNNEI. There are 13 residues in the CDR3. This CDR3 is CASGDFSSYEQYF. The CDR3 DNA follows: TGTGCCAGCGGGGACTTCAGCTCCTACGAGCAGTACTTC.

The chain links TRBV27 to TRBJ1-2, with 8 bases fitting TRBD1. With 5 bases clipped from V and 4 bases from J, the junction kept 6 bases outside the gene matches. The CDR3 consists of 14 residues. Germline V gives CDR1 MNHEY, CDR2 SMNVEV (reference sequence). CDR3 loop: CASSPDRGSYGYTF. Written as DNA, the CDR3 is TGTGCCAGCAGTCCAGACAGGGGAAGCTATGGCTACACCTTC.

V and J are TRBV5-6 and TRBJ1-1; possibly TRBD1 for D (5 bases). V lost 1 base to trimming and J lost 7 bases, with 17 bases between them. CDR1 is SGHDT and CDR2 is YYEEEE in the germline V gene. This CDR3 comprises 15 residues. The DNA of the CDR3 is TGTGCCAGCAGCTTGTCGGGAGGGGTAAGGGGTGAAGCTTTCTTT. Its protein is CASSLSGGVRGEAFF.

The V gene is TRBV9, the J gene TRBJ1-2, with unresolved D. This CDR3 comprises 13 residues. With 6 bases removed from V and 4 bases from J, the gap between germline ends came to 13 bases. CDR1 is SGDLS and CDR2 is YYNGEE in the germline V gene. CDR3 amino acids: CASTEGVSYGYTF. As DNA, the CDR3 is TGTGCCAGCACGGAGGGTGTGAGCTATGGCTACACCTTC.

The genes are TRBV9 and TRBJ2-1; the match to TRBD1 covers 8 bases. Germline CDR1 reads SGDLS; CDR2 reads YYNGEE. The CDR3 loop spans 15 amino acids. V was clipped by 4 bases and J by 4 bases; unmatched bases: 7. CDR3 loop: CASSTRQGRYNEQFF. The CDR3, as DNA: TGTGCCAGCAGCACCAGACAGGGGAGATACAATGAGCAGTTCTTC. The whole variable domain, remainder taken from reference TRBV9 and TRBJ2-1, is DSGVTQTPKHLITATGQRVTLRCSPRSGDLSVYWYQQSLDQGLQFLIQYYNGEERAKGNILERFSAQQFPDLHSELNLSSLELGDSALYFCASSTRQGRYNEQFFGPGTRLTVL.

V gene TRBV5-4 combines with J gene TRBJ2-1; TRBD2 matches at 10 bases. V dropped 3 bases and J dropped 8; count of bases not matched to a gene: 11. The CDR3 totals 16 residues. Germline lookup yields CDR1 SGHNT and CDR2 YYREEE (reference sequence). CDR3 sequence (DNA): TGTGCCAGCAGCTCGACAGCGGGAGGGGATGGTGATGAGCAGTTCTTC. Its protein product is CASSSTAGGDGDEQFF.

V gene TRBV5-4 combines with J gene TRBJ2-2; the match to TRBD1 covers 9 bases. The V gene end was trimmed by 5 bases and the J gene end by 5 bases; junction bases not matched to a gene: 7. The CDR3 length is 15 residues. Per the germline V gene, CDR1 is SGHNT and CDR2 is YYREEE (reference sequence). CDR3 DNA sequence: TGTGCCAGCAGACCGGACAGGGGTCGTACCGGGGAGCTGTTTTTT. Translation: CASRPDRGRTGELFF.

This clone was counted a single time. The chain uses TRBV20-1 and TRBJ2-5; 8 bases agree with TRBD2. CDR1 is DFQATT, CDR2 SNEGSKA, per germline (reference sequence). The CDR3 extends over 13 amino acids. V was clipped by 3 bases and J by 4 bases; unmatched bases: 4. CDR3 coding DNA: TGCAGTGCTAGTCGGGAGGGAGTAGAGACCCAGTACTTC. Translating it yields CSASREGVETQYF.

The chain combines TRBV7-2 with TRBJ2-7; 11 nucleotides agree with TRBD2. V was pared by 0 bases and J by 2 bases, with 0 bases of the junction left unmatched. CDR3 length equals 15 residues. Germline values: CDR1 SGHTA, CDR2 FQGNSA. CDR3: CASSLASGGAYEQYF. The DNA for the CDR3 is TGTGCCAGCAGCTTAGCTAGCGGGGGGGCCTACGAGCAGTACTTC.

The chain links TRBV5-1 to TRBJ1-1; 8 bases are a match to TRBD1. The germline CDR1 and CDR2 sequences are SGHRS and YFSETQ. Trimming at V came to 3 bases and at J to 7 bases, leaving 11 bases not matched to a gene. CDR3 length equals 15 residues. The CDR3 loop is CASSSPTGGAVEAFF. CDR3 DNA sequence: TGCGCCAGCAGCTCCCCTACAGGGGGGGCCGTTGAAGCTTTCTTT.

This clone is a singleton in its sample. The V call is TRBV5-4, the J call TRBJ1-1, with D unresolved. CDR1 and CDR2 (germline): SGHNT, YYREEE (reference sequence). The CDR3 spans 12 residues. Trimming pared 2 bases from V and 6 bases from J, leaving 8 bases between. CDR3 DNA: TGTGCCAGCAGCTTTGCCCGGGCTGAAGCTTTCTTT. It translates to CASSFARAEAFF.

A single count supports this clone. The J gene is TRBJ1-6, the V gene TRBV5-1; the match to TRBD1 covers 7 bases. The CDR3 is 15 residues long. The ends lost 1 base at V and 8 bases at J; junction bases unmatched: 6. Germline V gene data show CDR1 as SGHRS and CDR2 as YFSETQ. CDR3 in DNA: TGCGCCAGCAGCTTGAGGGGGCCTGACGATTCACCCCTCCACTTT. Encoded protein: CASSLRGPDDSPLHF.

This sequence joins TRBV3-1 (or the pseudogene TRBV3-2) and TRBJ1-1; D is uncertain. Germline V gene data show CDR1 as LGHDT and CDR2 as YNNKEL (reference sequence). The length of the CDR3 is 16 residues. V was shortened by 1 base and J by 4 bases, with 16 bases between the two germline ends. In nucleotides, the CDR3 is TGTGCCAGCAGCCAAGGAGAGGGAGGGTTGGGCACTGAAGCTTTCTTT. This gives the protein CASSQGEGGLGTEAFF.

This clone was counted a single time. The CDR3 loop reads CASSLLAGGLGANVLTF. The CDR3 region has the DNA TGTGCCAGCAGCTTACTAGCGGGAGGGTTAGGGGCCAACGTCCTGACTTTC. The J gene is TRBJ2-6, the V gene TRBV7-8; 12 nucleotides align to TRBD2. Germline values: CDR1 SGHVS, CDR2 FQNEAQ. The V gene end was trimmed by 2 bases and the J gene end by 4 bases; junction bases not matched to a gene: 3. The CDR3 length is 17 residues. The whole variable domain, remainder taken from reference TRBV7-8 and TRBJ2-6, is GAGVSQSPRYKVAKRGQDVALRCDPISGHVSLFWYQQALGQGPEFLTYFQNEAQLDKSGLPSDRFFAERPEGSVSTLKIQRTQQEDSAVYLCASSLLAGGLGANVLTFGAGSRLTVL.

This clone was detected once. The genes are TRBV10-3 and TRBJ1-5, with D uncertain. Trimming took 0 bases from V and 3 from J, leaving 6 bases between them. The CDR3 has 14 amino acids. In germline, CDR1 is ENHRY, CDR2 SYGVKD. CDR3: CAISESKANQPQHF. CDR3 in DNA: TGTGCCATCAGTGAGTCGAAAGCCAATCAGCCCCAGCATTTT.

The chain carries TRBV2 and TRBJ1-3; D is possibly TRBD1 (5 bases). The CDR3 spans 14 residues. Trimming took 7 bases from V and 1 from J, leaving 11 bases between them. CDR1 is SNHLY and CDR2 is FYNNEI in the germline V gene. In DNA form, the CDR3 reads TGTGCCAGCACGCAGGGAATTTCTGGAAACACCATATATTTT. Residues: CASTQGISGNTIYF. Full variable domain (remainder filled in from reference TRBV2 and TRBJ1-3): EPEVTQTPSHQVTQMGQEVILRCVPISNHLYFYWYRQILGQKVEFLVSFYNNEISEKSEIFDDQFSVERPDGSNFTLKIRSTKLEDSAMYFCASTQGISGNTIYFGEGSWLTVV.